The T cell receptor (beta chain) described here comes from a study of cytomegalovirus exposure and HLA in healthy donors. As for this clone: The antigen remains unidentified.

The PCR used 60 Vbeta and 13 Jbeta primers. Profiling relied on immunoSEQ multiplex PCR, and the TCRdb table lists in-frame clones only, not all of them. The sample lists around 230,000 clones; about 85% were seen once. Germline loops: CDR1 KGHSY, CDR2 FQNENV. V lost 3 bases, J lost 7 bases, and 11 bases stayed unmatched. The CDR3 consists of 16 residues. Study-level points and caveats: An analysis that came later showed most CMV-associated TCR beta chains appearing HLA-restricted.

This sequence was found in a girl aged 2-15 years in good health and CMV-seronegative. Input material: PBMCs. This chain links TRBV16 with TRBJ2-7, with 11 bases matching TRBD2. As DNA, the CDR3 is TGTGCCAGCAGCCAGTCCTCGGGACTAGCGGCTGGAGAGCAGTACTTC. This gives the protein CASSQSSGLAAGEQYF.